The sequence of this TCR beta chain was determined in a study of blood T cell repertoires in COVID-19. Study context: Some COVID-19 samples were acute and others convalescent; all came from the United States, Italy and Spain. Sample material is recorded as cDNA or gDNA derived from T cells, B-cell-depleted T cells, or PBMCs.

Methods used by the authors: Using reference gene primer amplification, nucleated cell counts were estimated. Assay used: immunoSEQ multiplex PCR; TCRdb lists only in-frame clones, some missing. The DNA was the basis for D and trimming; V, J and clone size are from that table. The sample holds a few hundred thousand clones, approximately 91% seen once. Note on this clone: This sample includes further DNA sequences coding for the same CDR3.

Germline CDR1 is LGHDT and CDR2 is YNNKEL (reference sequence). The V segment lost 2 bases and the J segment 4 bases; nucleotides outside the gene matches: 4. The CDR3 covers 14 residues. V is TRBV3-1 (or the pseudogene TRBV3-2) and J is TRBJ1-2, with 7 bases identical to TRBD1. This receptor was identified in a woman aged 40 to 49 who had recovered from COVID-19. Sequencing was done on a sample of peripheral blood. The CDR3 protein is CASSQTGTAYGYTF. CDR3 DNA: TGTGCCAGCAGCCAAACCGGGACAGCCTATGGCTACACCTTC.